The 5 T cell receptor beta chains reported below all come from one sample, sequenced in a study of T cell changes during pregnancy in multiple sclerosis. Sequencing was performed with immunoSEQ multiplex PCR; in TCRdb, only in-frame clones are kept and a portion is missing. The table records under 75,000 clones, 91% of them present only once. The material was peripheral blood, obtained in the third trimester of pregnancy. The source of these receptors is a female donor in good health, enrolled as a control in a pregnancy study.

The chain is built from TRBV20-1 and TRBJ2-2; D call uncertain. Germline V gene sequence: CDR1 DFQATT, CDR2 SNEGSKA (reference sequence). The CDR3 has 11 amino acids. V was cut by 6 bases and J by 2 bases, with 4 bases left in between. CDR3 loop: CSATNTGELFF. CDR3 nucleotide sequence: TGCAGTGCCACTAACACCGGGGAGCTGTTTTTT.

This chain uses TRBV6-5 with TRBJ1-6; D perhaps matches TRBD1 (6 bases). V was shortened by 6 bases and J by 7 bases, with 16 bases between the two germline ends. This CDR3 region has 15 residues. The V gene's germline CDR1 is MNHEY and CDR2 SVGAGI. The CDR3 reads CASSYSGAQNSPLHF. CDR3 sequence (DNA): TGTGCCAGCAGCTATTCAGGGGCCCAGAATTCACCCCTCCACTTT.

This rearrangement joins TRBV7-9 to TRBJ2-2; 8 bases are a match to TRBD2. With V trimmed by 5 bases and J by 6 bases, 5 bases remained unmatched. Germline V gene sequence: CDR1 SEHNR, CDR2 FQNEAQ (reference sequence). This CDR3 has 14 amino acids. CDR3 DNA sequence: TGTGCCAGCAGCCGGGGGGGGAGCGCCGGGGAGCTGTTTTTT. Its translation is CASSRGGSAGELFF.

The chain employs TRBV5-1 and TRBJ2-5; the match to TRBD1 covers 7 bases. Germline V gene lookup returns CDR1 SGHRS and CDR2 YFSETQ. The V gene end was trimmed by 1 base and the J gene end by 2 bases; junction bases not matched to a gene: 5. CDR3 length: 15 residues. CDR3 in DNA: TGCGCCAGCAGCTTGTTACAGGGGCCGCAAGAGACCCAGTACTTC. It yields the protein CASSLLQGPQETQYF.

This rearrangement joins TRBV15 to TRBJ1-5; 8 bases are shared with TRBD1. The germline V gene encodes CDR1 LNHNV and CDR2 YYDKDF (reference sequence). Trimming cost V 9 bases and J 8 bases; bases outside gene matches: 6. The CDR3 has 12 residues. CDR3 protein: CATGTGGKPQHF. The CDR3 DNA sequence: TGTGCCACTGGGACAGGCGGGAAGCCCCAGCATTTT.